This is a list of T cell receptor beta chains from one sample in a study of T cells in localized non-small cell lung cancer. Generated by immunoSEQ multiplex PCR, the TCRdb table keeps only in-frame clones and is missing some. The sample lists about 76,000 clones, 70% to 85% occurring once. Sample: peripheral blood, taken before any cancer treatment. The receptors shown here come from a female donor over 55 with stage I lung adenocarcinoma. The conserved cysteine and the conserved F or W are not part of the CDR3 here. Fields, in order: V gene, CDR3 length, J gene, CDR3 protein.

>TRBV28|11|TRBJ2-7
ASIHRVSPEQY
>TRBV27|13|TRBJ2-3
ASQFTPMRTDTQY
>TRBV10-3|13|TRBJ2-7
AIGDSGRPSYEQY
>TRBV19|14|TRBJ2-3
ASSTLLSGRGDTQY
>TRBV6-1|13|TRBJ2-7
ASSEWGTASYEQY
>TRBV2|13|TRBJ1-6
ASSAGRSNHSPLH
>TRBV11-3|10|TRBJ1-6
ASSSRNSPLH
>TRBV9|13|TRBJ2-2
ASSVAGWGTGELF
>TRBV28|13|TRBJ2-7
ASSLPQRASYEQY
>TRBV5-1|12|TRBJ1-1
ASSLEQGTTEAF
>TRBV7-3|14|TRBJ2-2
ASSSGLAGGAGELF
>TRBV10-1|15|TRBJ2-3
ASSDLTRPEFQDTQY
>TRBV28|10|TRBJ2-1
ASRTAYNEQF
>TRBV14|12|TRBJ1-2
ASSQSRDGVGYT
>TRBV19|13|TRBJ2-3
ASSTRLGGTDTQY
>TRBV6-6|12|TRBJ2-3
ATLDSGGMDTQY
>TRBV29-1|10|TRBJ1-1
SVGFISGYAF
>TRBV4-1|14|TRBJ1-1
ASSQEKRPMNTEAF
>TRBV4-3|13|TRBJ2-3
ASSQGSAKGYTQY
>TRBV28|12|TRBJ2-3
ASSLLGTTDTQY
>TRBV28|13|TRBJ1-2
ASRTRGESPLGYT
>TRBV7-8|11|TRBJ2-7
ASSLGTNYEQY
>TRBV6-1|13|TRBJ2-5
ASSSVRTGAETQY
>TRBV5-1|11|TRBJ2-1
ASSFSGKNEQF
>TRBV20-1|9|TRBJ2-3
SARFTDTQY
>TRBV7-9|10|TRBJ2-7
ASSFGGAQQY
>TRBV29-1|11|TRBJ1-2
SVPSQLHYGYT
>TRBV5-4|12|TRBJ2-1
ASSLASSGGEQF
>TRBV7-3|16|TRBJ2-3
ASSPISGTSGRRDTQY
>TRBV27|13|TRBJ1-4
ASSIRGLGNEKLF
>TRBV2|12|TRBJ2-5
AISGTDNQETQY
>TRBV2|10|TRBJ1-2
ASSGGGDGYT
>TRBV19|11|TRBJ1-1
ASSGRGNTEAF
>TRBV30|11|TRBJ2-5
AWSVNSQETQY
>TRBV6-5|11|TRBJ1-2
ASSPGHNYGYT
>TRBV28|12|TRBJ1-2
ASSPADRDGGYT
>TRBV11-2|14|TRBJ2-1
ASSFSSGGSYNEQF